The clone carrying this TCR beta chain came up a few times. The antigen remains unidentified. These data come from a study of CD8+ T cells in alopecia areata. Study-wide context: Each day, treated patients took oral tofacitinib twice, at 5 to 10 mg per dose.

Extraction of RNA preceded its reverse transcription into cDNA, which served as the sequencing template. TCRdb keeps only in-frame clones here, not all; method: immunoSEQ multiplex PCR. The sample lists about 200,000 clones, roughly 57% occurring once. Findings of the study overall: Normal-skin resident alphabeta T cells also appear among scalp sample sequences.

Sequencing used CD4+ T cells sorted from blood, obtained at week 0. The source of this sequence is a human donor with alopecia areata.

In DNA form, the CDR3 reads TGTGCCAGCAGTTCGACCGGGACAGGGGCCTACGAGCAGTACTTC. It yields the protein CASSSTGTGAYEQYF. The chain has TRBV27 and TRBJ2-7; TRBD1 matches 10 bases. This CDR3 spans 15 amino acids. The V gene end was trimmed by 4 bases and the J gene end by 2 bases; junction bases not matched to a gene: 5. Germline CDR1 is MNHEY and CDR2 is SMNVEV (reference sequence).